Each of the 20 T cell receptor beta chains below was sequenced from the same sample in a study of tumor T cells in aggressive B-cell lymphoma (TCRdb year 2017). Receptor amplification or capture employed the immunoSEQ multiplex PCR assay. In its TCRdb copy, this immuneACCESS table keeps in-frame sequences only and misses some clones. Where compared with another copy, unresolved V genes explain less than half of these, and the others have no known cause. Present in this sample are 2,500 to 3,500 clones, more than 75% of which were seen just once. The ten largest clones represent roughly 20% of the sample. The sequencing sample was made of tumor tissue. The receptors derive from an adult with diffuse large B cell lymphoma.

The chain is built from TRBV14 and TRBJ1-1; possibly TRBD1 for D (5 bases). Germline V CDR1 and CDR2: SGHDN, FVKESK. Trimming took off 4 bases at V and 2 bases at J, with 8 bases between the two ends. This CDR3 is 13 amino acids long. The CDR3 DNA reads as TGTGCCAGCAGCCCAGGGCTAAACACTGAAGCTTTCTTT. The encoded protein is CASSPGLNTEAFF.

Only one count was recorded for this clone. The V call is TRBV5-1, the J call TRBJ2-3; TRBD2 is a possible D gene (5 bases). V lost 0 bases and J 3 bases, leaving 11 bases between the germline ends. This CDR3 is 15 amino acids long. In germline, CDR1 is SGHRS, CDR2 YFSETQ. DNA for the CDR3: TGCGCCAGCAGCTTGGGAGGGAAGGGAACAGATACGCAGTATTTT. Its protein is CASSLGGKGTDTQYF.

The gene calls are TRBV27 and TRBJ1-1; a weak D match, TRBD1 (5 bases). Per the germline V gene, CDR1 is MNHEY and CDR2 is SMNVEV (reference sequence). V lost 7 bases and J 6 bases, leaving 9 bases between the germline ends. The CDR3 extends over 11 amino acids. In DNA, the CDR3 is TGTGCCAGCAAAATGGGGCCTGAAGCTTTCTTT. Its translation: CASKMGPEAFF.

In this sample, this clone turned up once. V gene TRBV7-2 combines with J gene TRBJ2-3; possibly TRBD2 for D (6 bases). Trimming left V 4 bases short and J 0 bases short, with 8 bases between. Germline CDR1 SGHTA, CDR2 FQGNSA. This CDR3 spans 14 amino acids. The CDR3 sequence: CASSSGTSTDTQYF. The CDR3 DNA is TGTGCCAGCAGCTCTGGGACTAGCACAGATACGCAGTATTTT.

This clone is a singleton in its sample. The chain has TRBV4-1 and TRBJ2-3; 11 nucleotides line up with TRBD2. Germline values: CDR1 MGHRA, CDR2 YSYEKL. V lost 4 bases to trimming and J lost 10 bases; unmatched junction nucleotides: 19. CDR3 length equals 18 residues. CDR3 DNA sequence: TGCGCCAGCAGCCCCTCGGGAGGTAGCGGGAGGGCCAGTCTGGCGCAGTATTTT. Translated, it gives CASSPSGGSGRASLAQYF.

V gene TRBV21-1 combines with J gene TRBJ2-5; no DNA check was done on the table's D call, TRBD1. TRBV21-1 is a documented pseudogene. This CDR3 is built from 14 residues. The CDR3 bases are TGTGCCAGCAACCGGACAGGGGGCGCCGAGACCCAGTACTTC. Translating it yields CASNRTGGAETQYF.

CDR3 sequence: CASSLGQGYYNEQFF. The DNA for the CDR3 is TGCGCCAGCAGCTTAGGACAGGGGTACTACAATGAGCAGTTCTTC. This chain connects TRBV5-1 to TRBJ2-1; 9 nucleotides align to TRBD1. After removal of 2 bases from V and 3 bases from J, the junction contained 3 bases not matched to a gene. From germline, CDR1 is SGHRS and CDR2 YFSETQ. CDR3 length equals 15 residues.

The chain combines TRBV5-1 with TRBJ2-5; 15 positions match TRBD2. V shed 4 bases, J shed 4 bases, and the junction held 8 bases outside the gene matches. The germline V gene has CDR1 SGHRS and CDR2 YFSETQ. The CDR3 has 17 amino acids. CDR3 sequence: CASSLGLAGGKGETQYF. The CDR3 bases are TGCGCCAGCAGCCTTGGACTAGCGGGGGGGAAGGGAGAGACCCAGTACTTC.

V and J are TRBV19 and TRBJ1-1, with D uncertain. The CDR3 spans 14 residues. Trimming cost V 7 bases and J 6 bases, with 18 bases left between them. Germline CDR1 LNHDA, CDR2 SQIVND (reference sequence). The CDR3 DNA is TGTGCCAGTATACCCGCACGGGGTATTCCTGAAGCTTTCTTT. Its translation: CASIPARGIPEAFF.

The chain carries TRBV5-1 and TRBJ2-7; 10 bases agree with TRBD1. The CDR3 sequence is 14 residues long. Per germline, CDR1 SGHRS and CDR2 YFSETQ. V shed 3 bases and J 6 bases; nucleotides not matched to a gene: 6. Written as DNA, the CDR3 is TGCGCCAGCAGCTCGGGGACAGGGGTGGGCGAGCAGTACTTC. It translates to CASSSGTGVGEQYF.

The CDR3 reads CASLHRGTEAFF. DNA of the CDR3: TGTGCCAGTTTACACCGGGGCACTGAAGCTTTCTTT. The gene calls are TRBV6-1 and TRBJ1-1; D not resolved. The length of the CDR3 is 12 residues. V was trimmed by 9 bases and J by 4 bases, leaving 12 bases between them. In germline, CDR1 is MNHNS, CDR2 SASEGT.

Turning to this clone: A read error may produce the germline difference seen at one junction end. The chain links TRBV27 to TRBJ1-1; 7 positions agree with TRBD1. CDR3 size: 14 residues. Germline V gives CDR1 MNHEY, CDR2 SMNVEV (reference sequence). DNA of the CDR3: TGTGCCAGCAATTTAAGGACAGGAAACACTGAAGCTTTCTTT. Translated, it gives CASNLRTGNTEAFF.

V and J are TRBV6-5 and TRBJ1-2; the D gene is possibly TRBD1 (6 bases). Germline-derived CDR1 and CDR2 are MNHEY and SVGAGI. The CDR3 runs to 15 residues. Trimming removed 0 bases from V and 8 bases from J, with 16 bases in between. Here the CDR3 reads CASSYSRVQGRGYTF. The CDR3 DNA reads TGTGCCAGCAGTTACTCGAGAGTCCAGGGGCGAGGCTACACCTTC.

The CDR3 bases are TGTGCCAGCAGCACCCAGGGTAGGACCACTGAAGCTTTCTTT. Amino acid sequence: CASSTQGRTTEAFF. The chain carries TRBV7-8 and TRBJ1-1; D perhaps matches TRBD1 (5 bases). Germline assignment: CDR1 SGHVS and CDR2 FQNEAQ. Trimming removed 5 bases from V and 4 bases from J, with 14 bases in between. The CDR3 runs to 14 residues.

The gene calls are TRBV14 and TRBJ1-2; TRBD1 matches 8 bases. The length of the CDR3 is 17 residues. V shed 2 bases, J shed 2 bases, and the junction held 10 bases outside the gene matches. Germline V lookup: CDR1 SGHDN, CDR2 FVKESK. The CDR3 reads CASSQRLQGARNYGYTF. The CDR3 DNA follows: TGTGCCAGCAGCCAACGGCTCCAGGGGGCGCGAAACTATGGCTACACCTTC.

CDR3 sequence (DNA): TGTGCCAGCAGCTTAGGAGCGGGAGGACCCTACGAGCAGTACTTC. Translated, it gives CASSLGAGGPYEQYF. This chain uses TRBV11-2 with TRBJ2-7; 9 nucleotides match TRBD2. The V gene end was trimmed by 1 base and the J gene end by 2 bases; junction bases not matched to a gene: 3. The CDR3 spans 15 residues. Germline lookup yields CDR1 SGHAT and CDR2 FQNNGV.

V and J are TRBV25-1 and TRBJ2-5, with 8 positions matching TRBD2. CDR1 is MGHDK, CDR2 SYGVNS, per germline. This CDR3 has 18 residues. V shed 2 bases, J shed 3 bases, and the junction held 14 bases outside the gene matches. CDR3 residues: CASSETPELAGLEETQYF. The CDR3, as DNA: TGTGCCAGCAGTGAAACCCCCGAGTTAGCGGGATTGGAAGAGACCCAGTACTTC.

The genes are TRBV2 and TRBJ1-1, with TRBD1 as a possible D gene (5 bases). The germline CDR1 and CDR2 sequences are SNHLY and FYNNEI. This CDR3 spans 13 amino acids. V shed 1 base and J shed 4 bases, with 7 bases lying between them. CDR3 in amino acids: CASSEGGGTEAFF. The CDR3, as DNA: TGTGCCAGCAGTGAAGGGGGCGGCACTGAAGCTTTCTTT.

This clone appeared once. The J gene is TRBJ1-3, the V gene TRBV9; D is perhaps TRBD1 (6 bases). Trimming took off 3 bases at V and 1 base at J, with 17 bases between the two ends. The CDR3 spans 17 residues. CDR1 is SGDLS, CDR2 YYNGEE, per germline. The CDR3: CASSGPRQTGSGNTIYF. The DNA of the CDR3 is TGTGCCAGCAGCGGCCCGCGGCAGACAGGATCTGGAAACACCATATATTTT.

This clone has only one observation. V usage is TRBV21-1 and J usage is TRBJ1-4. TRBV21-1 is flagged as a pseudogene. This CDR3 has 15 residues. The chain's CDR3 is CASSKLAATNEKLFF. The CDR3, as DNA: TGTGCCAGCAGCAAATTAGCAGCGACTAATGAAAAACTGTTTTTT.